The rows below give T cell receptor beta chains drawn from one sample of a study of T cell changes during pregnancy in multiple sclerosis. Generated by immunoSEQ multiplex PCR, the TCRdb table keeps only in-frame clones and is missing some. In the table there are over 80,000 clones, roughly 93% of which are singletons. The source was peripheral blood, collected in the third trimester of pregnancy. The source of these receptors is a female donor in good health, enrolled as a control in a pregnancy study. The CDR3 runs from the conserved cysteine through the conserved F or W. The D gene is left open where the match is weak. Clone sizes are given selectively: once, few, many, or a class where the clone is expanded.

D | size | J | V | CDR3 | DNA
TRBD1 | - | TRBJ1-1 | TRBV5-1 | CASSLTGANTEAFF | TGCGCCAGCAGTCTTACAGGGGCGAATACTGAAGCTTTCTTT
TRBD2 | - | TRBJ2-3 | TRBV5-1 | CASSLPASGGGDTQYF | TGCGCCAGCAGCTTACCGGCTAGCGGGGGGGGAGATACGCAGTATTTT
- | - | TRBJ2-1 | TRBV6-5 | CASSYRDVGRGQFF | TGTGCCAGCAGTTACCGCGACGTGGGTAGGGGGCAGTTCTTC
- | - | TRBJ1-1 | TRBV19 | CASWGWTEAFF | TGTGCCAGCTGGGGCTGGACTGAAGCTTTCTTT
TRBD1 | - | TRBJ1-5 | TRBV18 | CASSPAGQGVQPQHF | TGTGCCAGCTCACCAGCGGGACAGGGGGTTCAGCCCCAGCATTTT
TRBD1 | - | TRBJ2-7 | TRBV2 | CASSESGQELSYEQYF | TGTGCCAGCAGTGAATCCGGACAGGAGCTATCCTACGAGCAGTACTTC
TRBD1 | - | TRBJ1-3 | TRBV27 | CASSLRGQVSSGNTIYF | TGTGCCAGCAGTTTACGCGGACAGGTTAGCTCTGGAAACACCATATATTTT
- | - | TRBJ2-6 | TRBV19 | CASSHRRAGANVLTF | TGTGCCAGTAGCCATAGGAGGGCTGGGGCCAACGTCCTGACTTTC
TRBD1 | - | TRBJ2-5 | TRBV4-1 | CASSQNPPPGQHQETQYF | TGCGCCAGCAGCCAGAACCCGCCCCCGGGACAGCACCAAGAGACCCAGTACTTC
TRBD2 | - | TRBJ2-5 | TRBV27 | CASSRGTSGRKETQYF | TGTGCCAGCAGCCGAGGGACTAGCGGGAGAAAGGAGACCCAGTACTTC
- | - | TRBJ1-1 | TRBV5-5 | CASSLAPRDTEAFF | TGTGCCAGCAGCTTGGCACCGAGGGACACTGAAGCTTTCTTT
TRBD2 | - | TRBJ2-1 | TRBV27 | CASSLKSSGKRNEQFF | TGTGCCAGCAGTTTAAAGTCTAGCGGGAAAAGAAATGAGCAGTTCTTC
- | once | TRBJ1-2 | TRBV27 | CASSLSAENYGYTF | TGTGCCAGCAGTTTATCGGCGGAAAACTATGGCTACACCTTC
TRBD2 | few | TRBJ2-3 | TRBV7-2 | CASSLGGGRAKDTQYF | TGTGCCAGCAGCTTAGGTGGCGGGAGGGCCAAAGATACGCAGTATTTT
TRBD1 | - | TRBJ2-7 | TRBV4-1 | CASSHGTGRAPYEQYF | TGCGCCAGCAGCCATGGGACAGGCAGGGCTCCCTACGAGCAGTACTTC
- | - | TRBJ1-3 | TRBV11-2 | CASSSLGARNTIYF | TGTGCCAGCAGCTCCTTGGGAGCGAGAAACACCATATATTTT
TRBD2 | - | TRBJ2-7 | TRBV19 | CASSGGTSDREQYF | TGTGCCAGTAGTGGGGGGACTAGCGATCGGGAGCAGTACTTC
- | - | TRBJ2-1 | TRBV2 | CASSAIETTYNEQFF | TGTGCCAGCAGTGCAATTGAGACAACCTACAATGAGCAGTTCTTC
TRBD2 | - | TRBJ2-3 | TRBV6-5 | CATSGLAGTDTQYF | TGTGCCACCTCTGGACTAGCGGGAACAGATACGCAGTATTTT
TRBD2 | - | TRBJ2-5 | TRBV5-6 | CASTLTPGGQETQYF | TGTGCCAGCACCCTAACACCGGGAGGGCAAGAGACCCAGTACTTC
- | - | TRBJ2-1 | TRBV4-2 | CASSQTGSSYNEQFF | TGTGCCAGCAGCCAAACAGGGAGCTCCTACAATGAGCAGTTCTTC
TRBD2 | - | TRBJ2-2 | TRBV19 | CASSKGLAGGNTGELFF | TGTGCCAGTAGTAAGGGACTAGCGGGAGGTAACACCGGGGAGCTGTTTTTT
- | - | TRBJ2-7 | TRBV4-1 | CASSRQEEEVTYEQYF | TGCGCCAGCAGCCGCCAAGAGGAGGAAGTAACCTACGAGCAGTACTTC
- | - | TRBJ2-1 | TRBV27 | CASRYLVGEQFF | TGTGCCAGCAGGTACCTCGTCGGTGAGCAGTTCTTC
- | - | TRBJ2-1 | TRBV6-1 | CASTISLSNEQFF | TGTGCCAGCACTATTAGCCTGAGCAATGAGCAGTTCTTC
TRBD2 | - | TRBJ2-1 | TRBV5-1 | CASSLEAGGANEQFF | TGCGCCAGCAGCCTCGAAGCGGGAGGAGCAAATGAGCAGTTCTTC
TRBD2 | - | TRBJ2-3 | TRBV10-3 | CAITEGTSGSIPTDTQYF | TGTGCCATCACTGAGGGGACTAGCGGGAGTATACCCACAGATACGCAGTATTTT
- | - | TRBJ2-1 | TRBV12-5 | CASRENAEQFF | TGTGCTAGTCGGGAAAATGCGGAGCAGTTCTTC
- | - | TRBJ1-4 | TRBV9 | CASSVEGIGEKLFF | TGTGCCAGCAGCGTAGAGGGGATAGGTGAAAAACTGTTTTTT
TRBD1 | - | TRBJ2-2 | TRBV14 | CASSQDRGPGELFF | TGTGCCAGCAGCCAGGACAGGGGGCCCGGGGAGCTGTTTTTT
TRBD2 | - | TRBJ2-2 | TRBV13 | CASSYLASGRRELFF | TGTGCCAGCAGCTATCTCGCTAGCGGGAGAAGGGAGCTGTTTTTT